One and the same sample provided the 19 T cell receptor beta chains below, sequenced in a study of beta chain features in type 1 diabetes. These receptors' targets are unknown. Study-wide points: Significant though moderate, a shortening of TCRB CDR3s appeared in all four CD4+ subsets of Type 1 diabetes patients.

Expressed TCRB transcripts were sequenced, since all the RNA that had been isolated was reverse transcribed. Only in-frame clones appear in the TCRdb table, and some are missing; sequencing was by immunoSEQ multiplex PCR. The table records 550,000 to 850,000 clones, under 15% of them present only once. Sequenced: naive CD4+ T cells from blood. Source of these receptors: a man between 18 and 29 years old with type 1 diabetes.

This clone has only a few counts. The chain carries TRBV29-1 and TRBJ2-1; D uncertain. The CDR3 loop spans 14 amino acids. CDR1 is SQVTM and CDR2 is ANQGSEA in the germline V gene. The ends were cut back, 7 bases at V and 5 bases at J, with 18 bases in the middle. CDR3 in DNA: TGCAGCGAGGGAAGAGCTGGGCGAAACAATGAGCAGTTCTTC. It translates to CSEGRAGRNNEQFF.

To note about this clone: This sample includes further DNA sequences coding for the same CDR3. The rearrangement links TRBV5-6 to TRBJ1-1; D unclear. Trimming left V 2 bases short and J 5 bases short, with 7 bases between. The CDR3 contains 12 residues. Germline assignment: CDR1 SGHDT and CDR2 YYEEEE. CDR3 nucleotides: TGTGCCAGCAGCTTAACGGGGACTGAAGCTTTCTTT. Its protein is CASSLTGTEAFF.

This clone has just a few counts. Other DNA sequences in the same sample also yield this CDR3. The rearrangement links TRBV10-3 to TRBJ2-7, with D possibly TRBD2 on 6 matching bases. The CDR3 has 12 residues. V was shortened by 3 bases and J by 3 bases, with 6 bases between the two germline ends. Germline V CDR1 and CDR2: ENHRY, SYGVKD. CDR3 nucleotides: TGTGCCATCAGTGAAGCGGGCTACGAGCAGTACTTC. This sequence encodes CAISEAGYEQYF.

This clone was counted a few times. The chain joins TRBV19 to TRBJ1-2; D unclear. Trimming removed 6 bases at V and 8 bases at J, with 16 bases between. Germline V CDR1 and CDR2: LNHDA, SQIVND (reference sequence). This CDR3 has 13 amino acids. CDR3 nucleotide sequence: TGTGCCAGTAGGATCGGGTCCAGTACCGGCTACACCTTC. Translating gives CASRIGSSTGYTF. The full variable domain, its missing parts supplied by reference TRBV19 and TRBJ1-2, is DGGITQSPKYLFRKEGQNVTLSCEQNLNHDAMYWYRQDPGQGLRLIYYSQIVNDFQKGDIAEGYSVSREKKESFPLTVTSAQKNPTAFYLCASRIGSSTGYTFGSGTRLTVV.

This clone came up a few times. The chain combines TRBV10-3 with TRBJ1-2; D gene uncertain. The germline V gene has CDR1 ENHRY and CDR2 SYGVKD. Trimming shortened V by 3 bases and J by 4 bases, and 6 bases separated the two germline ends. This CDR3 is 12 amino acids long. CDR3 nucleotide sequence: TGTGCCATCAGTGAACACCCCTATGGCTACACCTTC. This sequence encodes CAISEHPYGYTF.

The chain employs TRBV7-2 and TRBJ2-7, with D possibly TRBD2 on 5 matching bases. V lost 7 bases, J lost 2 bases, and 18 bases lay in between. The CDR3 loop spans 15 amino acids. Germline V gene sequence: CDR1 SGHTA, CDR2 FQGNSA. CDR3 DNA: TGTGCCAGCATCCGGAGGTATGGAACGACCTACGAGCAGTACTTC. Amino acids: CASIRRYGTTYEQYF. The full variable domain, in which reference TRBV7-2 and TRBJ2-7 provide the parts outside the CDR3, is GAGVSQSPSNKVTEKGKDVELRCDPISGHTALYWYRQSLGQGLEFLIYFQGNSAPDKSGLPSDRFSAERTGGSVSTLTIQRTQQEDSAVYLCASIRRYGTTYEQYFGPGTRLTVT.

This clone was counted only a few times. The chain joins TRBV12-5 to TRBJ2-5; D not resolved. Germline assignment: CDR1 LGHNT and CDR2 FRNRAP. The CDR3 consists of 13 residues. V lost 6 bases and J lost 5, with 13 bases in between. This CDR3 reads CASGLGRWETQYF. The CDR3 nucleotides read TGTGCTAGTGGCCTCGGCCGATGGGAGACCCAGTACTTC. The whole variable domain, filled in from reference TRBV12-5 and TRBJ2-5, reads DARVTQTPRHKVTEMGQEVTMRCQPILGHNTVFWYRQTMMQGLELLAYFRNRAPLDDSGMPKDRFSAEMPDATLATLKIQPSEPRDSAVYFCASGLGRWETQYFGPGTRLLVL.

The sample holds a few counts of this clone. The J gene is TRBJ2-1, the V gene TRBV4-1; D tentatively reads TRBD1 or TRBD2 (5 bases each). This CDR3 is built from 16 residues. Trimming removed 6 bases from V and 1 base from J, with 16 bases in between. The germline gives CDR1 MGHRA, CDR2 YSYEKL. The CDR3 sequence is CASRLHLGGSYNEQFF. CDR3 bases: TGCGCCAGCAGACTACATCTTGGGGGATCCTACAATGAGCAGTTCTTC.

This clone turned up a few times. This sequence joins TRBV5-4 and TRBJ2-5; D gene unclear. V was clipped by 3 bases and J by 0 bases, with 0 bases between them. The CDR3 runs 11 residues. From germline, CDR1 is SGHNT and CDR2 YYREEE (reference sequence). CDR3 in DNA: TGTGCCAGCAGCTACCAAGAGACCCAGTACTTC. It encodes CASSYQETQYF. Combining the CDR3 with reference TRBV5-4 and TRBJ2-5 gives the whole variable domain ETGVTQSPTHLIKTRGQQVTLRCSSQSGHNTVSWYQQALGQGPQFIFQYYREEENGRGNFPPRFSGLQFPNYSSELNVNALELDDSALYLCASSYQETQYFGPGTRLLVL.

In regard to this clone: Distinct nucleotide sequences in the sample also encode this CDR3. This chain links TRBV2 with TRBJ2-6; D is unresolved. V was clipped by 7 bases and J by 4 bases, with 5 bases between them. This CDR3 has 12 amino acids. Per germline, CDR1 SNHLY and CDR2 FYNNEI. CDR3 nucleotides: TGTGCCAGCACCCCAGGGGCCAACGTCCTGACTTTC. Its protein is CASTPGANVLTF.

The table lists this clone with a few counts. The genes are TRBV18 and TRBJ2-3, with 8 bases matching TRBD1. CDR3 length equals 15 residues. The germline CDR1 and CDR2 sequences are KGHSH and LQKENI. With 6 bases clipped from V and 5 bases from J, the junction kept 10 bases outside the gene matches. This CDR3 is CASSPLGQVRDTQYF. CDR3 DNA: TGTGCCAGCTCCCCCCTGGGACAGGTCCGAGATACGCAGTATTTT.

Many counts were recorded for this clone. The chain carries TRBV14 and TRBJ2-4, with unresolved D. The CDR3 runs 13 residues. Germline V gene lookup returns CDR1 SGHDN and CDR2 FVKESK. Trimming cost V 0 bases and J 10 bases, with 10 bases left between them. The CDR3: CASSQEQGWIQYF. The CDR3, as DNA: TGTGCCAGCAGCCAAGAACAAGGTTGGATTCAGTACTTC.

This clone was observed a handful of times. The chain links TRBV28 to TRBJ1-2, with D unresolved. V shed 5 bases and J shed 3 bases, with 13 bases lying between them. The CDR3 length is 14 residues. Germline lookup yields CDR1 MDHEN and CDR2 SYDVKM. CDR3 residues: CASSPRRTDYGYTF. The CDR3 DNA reads TGTGCCAGCAGTCCCCGGAGAACCGACTATGGCTACACCTTC.

There are a few counts of this clone. This chain connects TRBV18 to TRBJ1-5; no definite D call. The CDR3 covers 15 residues. Looked up from germline, CDR1 is KGHSH and CDR2 is LQKENI. The ends were cut back, 6 bases at V and 4 bases at J, with 16 bases in the middle. CDR3 sequence: CASSLGGQRNQPQHF. For the CDR3, the DNA is TGTGCCAGCTCCCTGGGCGGGCAAAGAAATCAGCCCCAGCATTTT.

The rearrangement links TRBV11-2 to TRBJ2-3; no clear D gene. V shed 1 base and J shed 0 bases, with 8 bases lying between them. This CDR3 has 15 amino acids. Germline V CDR1 and CDR2: SGHAT, FQNNGV. Here the CDR3 DNA reads TGTGCCAGCAGCTTAGCGACAACTAGCACAGATACGCAGTATTTT. It encodes CASSLATTSTDTQYF.

This chain uses TRBV6-5 with TRBJ2-3; 11 bases match TRBD2. V was clipped by 7 bases and J by 2 bases; unmatched bases: 5. The CDR3 runs 15 residues. Per the germline V gene, CDR1 is MNHEY and CDR2 is SVGAGI. In nucleotides, the CDR3 is TGTGCCAGCAAGACTAGCGGGGCAGTCACAGATACGCAGTATTTT. This sequence encodes CASKTSGAVTDTQYF.

The chain has TRBV27 and TRBJ2-7, with a tentative D call TRBD1 (6 bases). The CDR3 length is 15 residues. V lost 3 bases and J lost 3, with 15 bases in between. From germline, CDR1 is MNHEY and CDR2 SMNVEV (reference sequence). Here the CDR3 reads CASSFANRVYYEQYF. DNA of the CDR3: TGTGCCAGCAGTTTCGCTAACAGGGTTTACTACGAGCAGTACTTC.

The chain uses TRBV29-1 and TRBJ2-7; TRBD1 matches at 10 bases. The V segment lost 7 bases and the J segment 6 bases; nucleotides outside the gene matches: 6. Germline lookup yields CDR1 SQVTM and CDR2 ANQGSEA. The length of the CDR3 is 12 residues. The CDR3 region is CSGGQGGGEQYF. The CDR3 nucleotides read TGCAGCGGAGGACAGGGGGGTGGCGAGCAGTACTTC.

This clone showed up just a few times. J is TRBJ1-2 and V is TRBV7-9; possible D gene TRBD1, 6 bases. This CDR3 is 12 amino acids long. Trimming removed 7 bases from V and 7 bases from J, with 13 bases in between. The germline V gene encodes CDR1 SEHNR and CDR2 FQNEAQ (reference sequence). The CDR3, as DNA: TGTGCCAGCATTCGTCAGGGGTCTGGCTACACCTTC. Translating it yields CASIRQGSGYTF.